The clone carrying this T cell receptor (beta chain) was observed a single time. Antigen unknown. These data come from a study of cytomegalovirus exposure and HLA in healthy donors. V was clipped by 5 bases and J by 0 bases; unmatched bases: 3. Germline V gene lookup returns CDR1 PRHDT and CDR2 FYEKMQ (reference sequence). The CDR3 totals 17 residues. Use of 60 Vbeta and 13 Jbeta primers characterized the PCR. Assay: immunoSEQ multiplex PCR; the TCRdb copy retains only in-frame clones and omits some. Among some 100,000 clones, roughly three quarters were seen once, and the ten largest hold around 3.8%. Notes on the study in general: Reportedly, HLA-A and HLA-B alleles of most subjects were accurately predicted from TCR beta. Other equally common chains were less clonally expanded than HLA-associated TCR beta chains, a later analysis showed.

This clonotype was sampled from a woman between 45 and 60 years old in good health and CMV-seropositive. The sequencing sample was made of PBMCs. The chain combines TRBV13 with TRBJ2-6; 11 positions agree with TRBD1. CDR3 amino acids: CASSPGQGASGANVLTF. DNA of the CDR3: TGTGCCAGCAGCCCAGGACAGGGGGCCTCTGGGGCCAACGTCCTGACTTTC.